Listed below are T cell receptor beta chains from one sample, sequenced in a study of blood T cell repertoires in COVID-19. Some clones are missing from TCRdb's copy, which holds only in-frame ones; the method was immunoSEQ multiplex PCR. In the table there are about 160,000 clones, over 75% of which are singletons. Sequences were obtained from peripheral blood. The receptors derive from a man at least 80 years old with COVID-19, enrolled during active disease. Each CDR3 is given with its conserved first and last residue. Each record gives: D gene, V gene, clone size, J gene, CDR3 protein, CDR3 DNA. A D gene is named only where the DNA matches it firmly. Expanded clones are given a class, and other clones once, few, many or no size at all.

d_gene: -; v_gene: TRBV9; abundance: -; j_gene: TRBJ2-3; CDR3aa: CASSVGQGPDTQYF; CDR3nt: TGTGCCAGCAGCGTAGGTCAGGGCCCAGATACGCAGTATTTT
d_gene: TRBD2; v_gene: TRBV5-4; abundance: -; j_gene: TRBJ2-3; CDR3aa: CASSSWGLAGSTDTQYF; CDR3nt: TGTGCCAGCAGCTCCTGGGGACTAGCGGGGAGCACAGATACGCAGTATTTT
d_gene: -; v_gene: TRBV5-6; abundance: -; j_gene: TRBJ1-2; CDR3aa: CASSSTGGSYGYTF; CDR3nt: TGTGCCAGCAGTTCCACGGGTGGATCCTATGGCTACACCTTC
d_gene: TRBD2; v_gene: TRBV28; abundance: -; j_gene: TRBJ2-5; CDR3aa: CASSSAGGRETQYF; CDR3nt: TGTGCCAGCAGTTCGGCGGGGGGGCGGGAGACCCAGTACTTC
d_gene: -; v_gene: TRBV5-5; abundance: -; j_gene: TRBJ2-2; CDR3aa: CASSQRQGGNTGELFF; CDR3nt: TGTGCCAGCAGCCAGCGTCAGGGTGGGAACACCGGGGAGCTGTTTTTT
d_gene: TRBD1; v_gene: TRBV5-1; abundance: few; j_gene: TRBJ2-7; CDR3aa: CASSHDRALYEQYF; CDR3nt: TGCGCCAGCAGCCATGACAGGGCTCTCTACGAGCAGTACTTC
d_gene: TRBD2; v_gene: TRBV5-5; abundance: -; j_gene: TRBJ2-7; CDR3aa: CASSLGTSGSYEQYF; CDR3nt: TGTGCCAGCAGCCTCGGGACTAGCGGCTCCTACGAGCAGTACTTC
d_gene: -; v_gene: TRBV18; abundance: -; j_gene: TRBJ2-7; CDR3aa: CASSPTGDFNTYEQYF; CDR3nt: TGTGCCAGCTCACCGACTGGGGACTTCAATACATACGAGCAGTACTTC
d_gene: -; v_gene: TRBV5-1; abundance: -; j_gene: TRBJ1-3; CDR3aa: CASSSPGISGNTIYF; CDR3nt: TGCGCCAGCAGCTCGCCGGGAATCTCTGGAAACACCATATATTTT
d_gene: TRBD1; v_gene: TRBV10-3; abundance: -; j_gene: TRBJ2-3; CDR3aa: CAIRGGASFTDTQYF; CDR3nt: TGTGCCATCAGAGGGGGCGCCTCTTTCACAGATACGCAGTATTTT
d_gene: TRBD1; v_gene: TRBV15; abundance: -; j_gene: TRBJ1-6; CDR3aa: CATSRERGTGYSPLHF; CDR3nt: TGTGCCACCAGCAGAGAGAGAGGGACAGGGTATTCACCCCTCCACTTT
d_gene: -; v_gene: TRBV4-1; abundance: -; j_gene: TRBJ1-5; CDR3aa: CASSQRFDQTLSGHNQPQHF; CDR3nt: TGCGCCAGCAGCCAAAGATTTGACCAAACATTAAGCGGGCACAATCAGCCCCAGCATTTT
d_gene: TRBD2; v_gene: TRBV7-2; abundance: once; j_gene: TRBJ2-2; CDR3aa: CASSPGGGRKRELFF; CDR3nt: TGTGCCAGCAGCCCCGGGGGGGGCCGAAAGCGGGAGCTGTTTTTT
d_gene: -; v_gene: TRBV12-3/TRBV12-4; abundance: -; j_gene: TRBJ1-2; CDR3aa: CASSLTGEYGYTF; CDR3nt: TGTGCCAGCAGCCTGACAGGAGAATATGGCTACACCTTC
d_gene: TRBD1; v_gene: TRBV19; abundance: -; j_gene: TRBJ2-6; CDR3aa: CASSIPGQRGSGANVLTF; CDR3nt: TGTGCCAGTAGTATACCGGGACAGAGGGGTTCCGGGGCCAACGTCCTGACTTTC
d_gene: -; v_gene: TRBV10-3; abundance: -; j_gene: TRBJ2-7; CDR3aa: CAISESGAGSSYEQYF; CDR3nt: TGTGCCATCAGTGAGTCTGGGGCAGGGTCTAGCTACGAGCAGTACTTC
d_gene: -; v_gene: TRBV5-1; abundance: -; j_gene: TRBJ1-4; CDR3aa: CASSLDRVGPNEKLFF; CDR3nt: TGCGCCAGCAGCTTGGACAGGGTCGGACCTAATGAAAAACTGTTTTTT
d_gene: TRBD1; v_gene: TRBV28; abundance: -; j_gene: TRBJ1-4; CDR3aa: CASSWDRATNEKLFF; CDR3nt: TGTGCCAGCAGTTGGGACAGGGCCACTAATGAAAAACTGTTTTTT
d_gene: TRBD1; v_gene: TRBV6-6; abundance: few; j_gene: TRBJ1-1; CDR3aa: CASTGTGGTEAFF; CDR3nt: TGTGCCAGCACAGGGACAGGGGGCACTGAAGCTTTCTTT
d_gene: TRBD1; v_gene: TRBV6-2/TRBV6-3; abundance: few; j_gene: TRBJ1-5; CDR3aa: CASSFYRDRLILSQHF; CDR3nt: TGTGCCAGCAGCTTCTACCGGGACAGACTTATTTTGTCCCAGCATTTT
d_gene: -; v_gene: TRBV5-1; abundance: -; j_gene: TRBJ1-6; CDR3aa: CASSLAIAGYSPLHF; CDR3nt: TGCGCCAGCAGCTTGGCCATTGCAGGGTATTCACCCCTCCACTTT
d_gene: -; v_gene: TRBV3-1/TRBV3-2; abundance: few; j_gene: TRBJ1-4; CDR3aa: CASSQYIGGGDEKLFF; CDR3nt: TGTGCCAGCAGCCAATATATCGGGGGAGGAGATGAAAAACTGTTTTTT
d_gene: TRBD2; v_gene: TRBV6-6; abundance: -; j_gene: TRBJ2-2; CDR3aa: CASRGLAGTGELFF; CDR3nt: TGTGCCAGCAGGGGACTAGCGGGTACCGGGGAGCTGTTTTTT
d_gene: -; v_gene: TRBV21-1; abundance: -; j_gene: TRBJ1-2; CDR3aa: CASSRPTDRVIYGYTF; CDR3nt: TGTGCCAGCAGCAGACCGACGGACAGGGTTATCTATGGCTACACCTTC
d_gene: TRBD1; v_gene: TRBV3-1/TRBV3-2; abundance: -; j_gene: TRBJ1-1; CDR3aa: CASNAGTGGTEAFF; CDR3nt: TGTGCCAGCAACGCCGGGACAGGGGGCACTGAAGCTTTCTTT
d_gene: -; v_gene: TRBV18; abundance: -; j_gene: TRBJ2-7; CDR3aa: CASSLLAWSYEQYF; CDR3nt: TGTGCCAGCTCACTTCTAGCGTGGTCCTACGAGCAGTACTTC
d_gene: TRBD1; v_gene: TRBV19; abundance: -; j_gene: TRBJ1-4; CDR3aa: CASSILTGSNEKLFF; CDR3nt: TGTGCCAGTAGTATCCTGACAGGGTCTAATGAAAAACTGTTTTTT
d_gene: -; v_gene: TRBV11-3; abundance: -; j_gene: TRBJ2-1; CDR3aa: CASSLGGAYNEQFF; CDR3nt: TGTGCCAGCAGCTTAGGGGGGGCCTACAATGAGCAGTTCTTC
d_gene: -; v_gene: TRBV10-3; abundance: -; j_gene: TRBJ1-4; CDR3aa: CAISESGGWLFF; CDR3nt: TGTGCCATCAGTGAGTCGGGGGGGTGGCTGTTTTTT
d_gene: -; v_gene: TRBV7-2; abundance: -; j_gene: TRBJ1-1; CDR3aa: CASSLRGNTEAFF; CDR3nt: TGTGCCAGCAGCTTACGGGGGAACACTGAAGCTTTCTTT